This T cell receptor beta chain was obtained from a study of OX40 agonist ivuxolimab in advanced cancers. At the level of the study: Enrolled patients in dose escalation had cancers that were hepatocellular carcinoma, melanoma, renal cell or head and neck cancer. The dose-escalation cohort was about 86% male, with a mean age of about 56 years, ranging roughly 20 to 90.

Using immunoSEQ multiplex PCR, the repertoire was profiled, and TCRdb retains in-frame clones only, with some absent. The sample has 75,000 to 80,000 clones, around 85% seen once; the top ten hold 4% to 6%. Germline V gives CDR1 MNHNY, CDR2 SVGAGI (reference sequence). This CDR3 spans 14 amino acids. V was pared by 5 bases and J by 4 bases, with 14 bases between. Regarding this clone: What it binds is not known.

Findings and limits, study-wide: Among some nonresponders, normalized T-cell clonal expansion was also low.

The sample consisted of CD4+ or CD8+ T cells sorted from blood, taken in a trial of the OX40 agonist ivuxolimab. The TCR sequence derives from an adult with an advanced solid tumor such as melanoma, head and neck, liver or kidney cancer. The chain has TRBV6-6 and TRBJ1-2, with unresolved D. CDR3 in amino acids: CASSLGAGSYGYTF. The CDR3 DNA sequence: TGTGCCAGCAGTCTGGGTGCCGGTAGCTATGGCTACACCTTC.